This TCR beta chain was captured by sequencing in a study of CD8 T cells in ankylosing spondylitis. Looked up from germline, CDR1 is SGHRS and CDR2 is YFSETQ. This CDR3 has 15 amino acids. The ends were cut back, 1 base at V and 0 bases at J, with 8 bases in the middle. With respect to this clonotype: Antigen: not known.

Quantitative 5'-RACE with molecular barcodes produced the TCR beta libraries. Each CDR3 protein is one row after TCRdb ran MiXCR on the 5' RACE reads. The sample includes fewer than 500,000 distinct CDR3 sequences, approximately 20% of them seen just once. General observations from the study: Ankylosing spondylitis blood appeared to carry a characteristic TCR beta motif of several highly homologous variants.

The material sequenced was blood, either unsorted or a sorted T cell fraction (not recorded which). This TCR was sampled from a male donor with ankylosing spondylitis. The gene calls are TRBV5-1 and TRBJ1-3, with D unclear. CDR3 nucleotides: TGCGCCAGCAGCTTGAACACGGTCTCTGGAAACACCATATATTTT. Protein sequence: CASSLNTVSGNTIYF.